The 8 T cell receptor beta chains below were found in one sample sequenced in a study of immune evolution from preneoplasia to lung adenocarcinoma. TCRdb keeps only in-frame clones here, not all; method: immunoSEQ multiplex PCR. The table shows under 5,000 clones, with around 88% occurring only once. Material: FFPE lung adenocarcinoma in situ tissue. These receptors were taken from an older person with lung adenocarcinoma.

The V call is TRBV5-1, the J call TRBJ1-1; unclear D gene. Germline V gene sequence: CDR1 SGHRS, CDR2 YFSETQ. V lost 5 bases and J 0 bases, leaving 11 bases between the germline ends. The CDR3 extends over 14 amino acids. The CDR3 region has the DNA TGCGCCAGCAGACCCCGGACCCTGAACACTGAAGCTTTCTTT. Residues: CASRPRTLNTEAFF.

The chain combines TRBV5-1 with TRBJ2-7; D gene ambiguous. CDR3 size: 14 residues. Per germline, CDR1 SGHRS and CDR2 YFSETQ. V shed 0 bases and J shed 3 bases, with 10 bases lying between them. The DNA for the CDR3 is TGCGCCAGCAGCTTGGCCCCGGGCCACTACGAGCAGTACTTC. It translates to CASSLAPGHYEQYF.

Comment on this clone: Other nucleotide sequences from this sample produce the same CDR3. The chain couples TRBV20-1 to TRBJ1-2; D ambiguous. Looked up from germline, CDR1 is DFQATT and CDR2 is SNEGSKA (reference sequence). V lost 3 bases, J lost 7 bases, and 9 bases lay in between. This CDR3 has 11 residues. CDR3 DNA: TGCAGTGCTAGTCGGGGAGGTGGCTACACCTTC. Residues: CSASRGGGYTF.

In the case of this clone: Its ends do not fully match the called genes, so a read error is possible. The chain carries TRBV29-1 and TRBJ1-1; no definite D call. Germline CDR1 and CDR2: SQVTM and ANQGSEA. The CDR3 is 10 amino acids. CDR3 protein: CSAQNAEAFF. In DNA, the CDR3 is TGCAGCGCCCAGAACGCTGAAGCTTTCTTT. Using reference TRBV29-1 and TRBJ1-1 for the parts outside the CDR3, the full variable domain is SAVISQKPSRDICQRGTSLTIQCQVDSQVTMMFWYRQQPGQSLTLIATANQGSEATYESGFVIDKFPISRPNLTFSTLTVSNMSPEDSSIYLCSAQNAEAFFGQGTRLTVV.

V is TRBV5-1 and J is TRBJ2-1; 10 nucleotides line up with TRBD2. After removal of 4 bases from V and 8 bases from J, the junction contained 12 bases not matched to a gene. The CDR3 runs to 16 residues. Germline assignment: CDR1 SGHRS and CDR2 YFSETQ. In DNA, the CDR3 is TGCGCCAGCAGCCTCGGTCCTAGCGGGAGTTTCGATGAGCAGTTCTTC. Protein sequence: CASSLGPSGSFDEQFF.

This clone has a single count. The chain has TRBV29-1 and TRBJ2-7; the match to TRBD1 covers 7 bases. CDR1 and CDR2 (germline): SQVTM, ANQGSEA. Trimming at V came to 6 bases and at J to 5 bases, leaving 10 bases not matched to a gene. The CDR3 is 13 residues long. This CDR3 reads CSVQTGRGDEQYF. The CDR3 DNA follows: TGCAGCGTCCAGACAGGGAGAGGCGACGAGCAGTACTTC.

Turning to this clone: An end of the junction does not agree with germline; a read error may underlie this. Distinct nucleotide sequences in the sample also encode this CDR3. The CDR3 region has the DNA TGTAGCGTTGAAAAGTACGGAGGTTCCACCGGGGAGCTGTTTTTT. This codes for CSVEKYGGSTGELFF. This chain connects TRBV29-1 to TRBJ2-2; the D gene is possibly TRBD2 (5 bases). This CDR3 is built from 15 residues. Germline V gene lookup returns CDR1 SQVTM and CDR2 ANQGSEA.

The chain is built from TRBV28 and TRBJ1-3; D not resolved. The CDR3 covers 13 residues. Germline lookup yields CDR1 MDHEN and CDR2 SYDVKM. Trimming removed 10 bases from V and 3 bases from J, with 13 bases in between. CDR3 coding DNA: TGTGCCACCCATAGGCCCATTGGAAACACCATATATTTT. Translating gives CATHRPIGNTIYF. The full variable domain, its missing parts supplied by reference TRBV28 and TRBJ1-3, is DVKVTQSSRYLVKRTGEKVFLECVQDMDHENMFWYRQDPGLGLRLIYFSYDVKMKEKGDIPEGYSVSREKKERFSLILESASTNQTSMYLCATHRPIGNTIYFGEGSWLTVV.